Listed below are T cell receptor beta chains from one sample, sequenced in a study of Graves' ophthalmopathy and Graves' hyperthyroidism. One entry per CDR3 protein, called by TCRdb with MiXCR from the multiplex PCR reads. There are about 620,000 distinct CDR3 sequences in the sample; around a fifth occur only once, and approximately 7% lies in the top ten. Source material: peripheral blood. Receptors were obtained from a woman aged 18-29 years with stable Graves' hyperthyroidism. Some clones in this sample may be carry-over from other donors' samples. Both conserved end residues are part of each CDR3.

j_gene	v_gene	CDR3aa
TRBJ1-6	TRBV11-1	CASSLSSGESAPLHF
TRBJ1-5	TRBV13	CASNRGGSNQPQHF
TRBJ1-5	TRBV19	CASSILPTGIPQPQHF
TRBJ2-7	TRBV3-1	CASSSLGGLDEQYF
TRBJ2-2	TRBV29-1	CSAQARGLDGELFF
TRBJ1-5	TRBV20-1	CSASVGQGAIGNQPQHF
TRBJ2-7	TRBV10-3	CASSGPGIHEQYF
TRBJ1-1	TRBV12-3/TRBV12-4	CASARDRGNLGTEAFF
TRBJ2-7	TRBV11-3	CASSSPLTSGSWGGYEQYF
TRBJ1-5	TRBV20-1	CSASPSVWQPQHF
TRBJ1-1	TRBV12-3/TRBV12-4	CASCREMNTEAFF
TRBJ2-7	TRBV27	CASSQWGLHYEQYF
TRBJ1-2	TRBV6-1	CASSLGQGLNYGYTF
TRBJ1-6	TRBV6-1	CASTRAARTSSYNSPLHF
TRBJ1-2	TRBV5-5	CASSLPENYGYTF
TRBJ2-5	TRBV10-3	CAISELTGRETQYF